Below are 27 T cell receptor beta chains sequenced from a single sample in a study of blood T cell repertoires in COVID-19. The protocol was immunoSEQ multiplex PCR, while the TCRdb copy is restricted to in-frame clones and leaves out a portion. The data hold hundreds of thousands of clones, with approximately 90% observed a single time. Input material: PBMCs or T cells enriched from blood (not recorded which). The receptors were sampled from a woman aged 40 to 50 who had recovered from COVID-19.

This clone was picked up one time. The gene calls are TRBV10-3 and TRBJ1-4, with no clear D. The CDR3 sequence is 13 residues long. Trimming removed 8 bases from V and 0 bases from J, with 7 bases in between. Germline V CDR1 and CDR2: ENHRY, SYGVKD. The CDR3 is CAIGTATNEKLFF. CDR3 DNA: TGTGCCATCGGCACAGCAACTAATGAAAAACTGTTTTTT.

The chain carries TRBV28 and TRBJ2-1; the D gene is possibly TRBD2 (6 bases). With 2 bases removed from V and 6 bases from J, the gap between germline ends came to 11 bases. Germline CDR1 MDHEN, CDR2 SYDVKM. This CDR3 comprises 14 residues. CDR3 sequence: CASSLPERVNEQFF. The CDR3 nucleotides read TGTGCCAGCAGTTTACCCGAGCGGGTCAATGAGCAGTTCTTC.

The V call is TRBV12-5, the J call TRBJ1-3, with D possibly being TRBD1 (5 bases). Germline V gene data show CDR1 as LGHNT and CDR2 as FRNRAP. The CDR3 contains 16 residues. V was pared by 2 bases and J by 0 bases, with 11 bases between. Here the CDR3 reads CASGLISQGSGNTIYF. CDR3 in DNA: TGTGCTAGTGGTTTGATTTCGCAGGGCTCTGGAAACACCATATATTTT.

The count of this clone is one. The chain uses TRBV24-1 and TRBJ2-3; 13 positions agree with TRBD2. There are 19 residues in the CDR3. Germline CDR1 and CDR2: KGHDR and SFDVKD. V dropped 2 bases and J dropped 4; count of bases not matched to a gene: 11. The CDR3 protein is CATSDSGLAGAPSPDTQYF. The CDR3, as DNA: TGTGCCACCAGTGATTCCGGACTAGCGGGAGCTCCGTCGCCAGATACGCAGTATTTT.

This chain uses TRBV7-2 with TRBJ2-1; weak D call: TRBD2 (6 bases). Germline-derived CDR1 and CDR2 are SGHTA and FQGNSA. The CDR3 covers 15 residues. V was clipped by 6 bases and J by 5 bases, with 17 bases between them. CDR3 sequence reads: CASSIRGRSDNEQFF. CDR3 in DNA: TGTGCCAGCAGTATCCGGGGGAGGTCAGACAATGAGCAGTTCTTC.

The chain carries TRBV30 and TRBJ2-3, with 10 positions matching TRBD2. V lost 1 base and J lost 4; bases outside the gene matches: 5. Germline V gene data show CDR1 as GTSNPN and CDR2 as SVGIG (reference sequence). The CDR3 extends over 15 amino acids. The CDR3 reads CAWSGSGGGPDTQYF. In nucleotides, the CDR3 is TGTGCCTGGAGTGGGAGCGGGGGGGGACCAGATACGCAGTATTTT. The full variable domain, with the rest looked up from reference TRBV30 and TRBJ2-3, is SQTIHQWPATLVQPVGSPLSLECTVEGTSNPNLYWYRQAAGRGLQLLFYSVGIGQISSEVPQNLSASRPQDRQFILSSKKLLLSDSGFYLCAWSGSGGGPDTQYFGPGTRLTVL.

The chain uses TRBV30 and TRBJ1-2; D might be TRBD1 (5 bases). The CDR3 is 15 residues long. Germline assignment: CDR1 GTSNPN and CDR2 SVGIG (reference sequence). V shed 0 bases and J shed 2 bases, with 13 bases lying between them. CDR3: CAWSVWGGSNYGYTF. CDR3 nucleotides: TGTGCCTGGAGTGTTTGGGGCGGAAGCAACTATGGCTACACCTTC.

The chain combines TRBV19 with TRBJ1-2; TRBD1 agrees at 8 bases. Germline V gives CDR1 LNHDA, CDR2 SQIVND (reference sequence). Unmatched junction bases numbered 10, after V lost 3 bases and J lost 7 bases. CDR3 length equals 15 residues. CDR3 loop: CASSIMGQEGSGYTF. CDR3 nucleotides: TGTGCCAGTAGTATTATGGGACAGGAGGGTTCTGGCTACACCTTC.

The CDR3: CASSSDSRAGEAFF. CDR3 sequence (DNA): TGTGCCAGCAGCTCAGACAGTCGGGCTGGTGAAGCTTTCTTT. The chain joins TRBV3-1 (or the pseudogene TRBV3-2) to TRBJ1-1, with TRBD1 as a possible D gene (5 bases). The ends were cut back, 5 bases at V and 7 bases at J, with 17 bases in the middle. Looked up from germline, CDR1 is LGHDT and CDR2 is YNNKEL (reference sequence). The CDR3 length is 14 residues.

This clone appeared a single time. The chain combines TRBV3-1 (or the pseudogene TRBV3-2) with TRBJ2-3; 9 nucleotides match TRBD2. The V segment lost 6 bases and the J segment 1 base; nucleotides outside the gene matches: 5. Germline lookup yields CDR1 LGHDT and CDR2 YNNKEL (reference sequence). The CDR3 is 15 residues long. CDR3 in amino acids: CASSSREGGTDTQYF. In DNA, the CDR3 is TGTGCCAGCAGTTCGCGGGAGGGAGGCACAGATACGCAGTATTTT.

The chain carries TRBV6-4 and TRBJ1-2; D is unclear. The length of the CDR3 is 14 residues. V dropped 0 bases and J dropped 3 bases, with 8 bases sitting between them. Germline V lookup: CDR1 MRHNA, CDR2 SNTAGT. The CDR3 region has the DNA TGTGCCAGCAGTGACTCCGCCGGGTACTATGGCTACACCTTC. It translates to CASSDSAGYYGYTF.

There are a few counts of this clone. This chain connects TRBV18 to TRBJ2-7; weak D call: TRBD2 (6 bases). Germline assignment: CDR1 KGHSH and CDR2 LQKENI. Trimming stripped 6 bases from V and 0 bases from J, with 12 bases between. This CDR3 has 14 residues. For the CDR3, the DNA is TGTGCCAGCTCCGTGGGGACTGTCTCCTACGAGCAGTACTTC. This gives the protein CASSVGTVSYEQYF.

The J gene is TRBJ1-6, the V gene TRBV19; 7 bases match TRBD1. This CDR3 region has 16 residues. Trimming at V came to 7 bases and at J to 1 base, leaving 7 bases not matched to a gene. The germline gives CDR1 LNHDA, CDR2 SQIVND (reference sequence). This CDR3 is CASKDRVYSYNSPLHF. CDR3 DNA sequence: TGTGCCAGTAAAGACAGGGTTTATTCCTATAATTCACCCCTCCACTTT.

The chain carries TRBV28 and TRBJ2-3, with 9 bases lining up with TRBD2. V dropped 4 bases and J dropped 4; count of bases not matched to a gene: 6. The CDR3 loop spans 15 amino acids. Germline V lookup: CDR1 MDHEN, CDR2 SYDVKM. CDR3 nucleotide sequence: TGTGCCAGCAGTTCGTTGGCGGGGGGGGCAGATACGCAGTATTTT. This sequence encodes CASSSLAGGADTQYF.

To note about this clone: The sample carries other DNA sequences with the same CDR3. The chain uses TRBV9 and TRBJ2-7; 13 nucleotides line up with TRBD2. Looked up from germline, CDR1 is SGDLS and CDR2 is YYNGEE. With V trimmed by 2 bases and J by 2 bases, 1 base remained unmatched. CDR3 length: 15 residues. The CDR3 nucleotides are TGTGCCAGCAGCGTCGGACTAGCGGGAGCCTACGAGCAGTACTTC. Translating gives CASSVGLAGAYEQYF.

This clone was counted only a few times. This chain uses TRBV2 with TRBJ2-1; 8 bases are a match to TRBD2. The CDR3 has 16 residues. From germline, CDR1 is SNHLY and CDR2 FYNNEI. V was pared by 4 bases and J by 4 bases, with 9 bases of the junction left unmatched. The CDR3 protein is CASSAGGGTLYNEQFF. CDR3 DNA: TGTGCCAGCAGTGCCGGGGGGGGGACCCTATACAATGAGCAGTTCTTC.

The chain uses TRBV28 and TRBJ1-2, with D unclear. This CDR3 comprises 15 residues. CDR1 and CDR2 (germline): MDHEN, SYDVKM. CDR3 amino acids: CAISGSPGANYGYTF. In DNA, the CDR3 is TGTGCGATCAGTGGGTCGCCCGGGGCTAACTATGGCTACACCTTC.

The chain links TRBV24-1 to TRBJ1-1, with a tentative D call TRBD1 (5 bases). V was trimmed by 9 bases and J by 0 bases, leaving 10 bases between them. This CDR3 has 13 amino acids. Germline V gives CDR1 KGHDR, CDR2 SFDVKD. In DNA, the CDR3 is TGTGCCACCGCCGACAGCATGAACACTGAAGCTTTCTTT. This translates into CATADSMNTEAFF.

This chain joins TRBV2 and TRBJ2-3, with 10 bases fitting TRBD2. This CDR3 region has 14 residues. Trimming cost V 4 bases and J 4 bases; bases outside gene matches: 2. Germline assignment: CDR1 SNHLY and CDR2 FYNNEI. For the CDR3, the DNA is TGTGCCAGCAGTGCTAGCGGGAGTGCAGATACGCAGTATTTT. The encoded protein is CASSASGSADTQYF.

CDR3 nucleotides: TGCAGCGTGCGGGAGACCTATAATTCACCCCTCCACTTT. This codes for CSVRETYNSPLHF. The rearrangement uses TRBV29-1 and TRBJ1-6; D call uncertain. Trimming shortened V by 6 bases and J by 2 bases, and 8 bases separated the two germline ends. The germline V gene encodes CDR1 SQVTM and CDR2 ANQGSEA. The CDR3 length is 13 residues. Full variable domain (remainder filled in from reference TRBV29-1 and TRBJ1-6): SAVISQKPSRDICQRGTSLTIQCQVDSQVTMMFWYRQQPGQSLTLIATANQGSEATYESGFVIDKFPISRPNLTFSTLTVSNMSPEDSSIYLCSVRETYNSPLHFGNGTRLTVT.

This clone was seen only once. The chain has TRBV9 and TRBJ2-5; 11 nucleotides match TRBD2. CDR1 and CDR2 (germline): SGDLS, YYNGEE. V was clipped by 4 bases and J by 0 bases; unmatched bases: 2. The CDR3 runs to 15 residues. This chain's CDR3 is CASSPGLADQETQYF. Written as DNA, the CDR3 is TGTGCCAGCAGCCCGGGACTAGCGGACCAAGAGACCCAGTACTTC. The variable domain in full, completed from reference TRBV9 and TRBJ2-5, reads DSGVTQTPKHLITATGQRVTLRCSPRSGDLSVYWYQQSLDQGLQFLIQYYNGEERAKGNILERFSAQQFPDLHSELNLSSLELGDSALYFCASSPGLADQETQYFGPGTRLLVL.

The gene calls are TRBV2 and TRBJ1-2; D unresolved. Germline V gives CDR1 SNHLY, CDR2 FYNNEI. Deletions cut 2 bases from V and 0 bases from J, with 10 bases between. The CDR3 extends over 15 amino acids. Here the CDR3 DNA reads TGTGCCAGCAGTGAAAGGGAGTATTCTAACTATGGCTACACCTTC. Its protein is CASSEREYSNYGYTF.

This clone showed up just once. The CDR3 is CASSLDPGADFIAKNIQYF. CDR3 DNA: TGCGCCAGCAGCTTGGATCCAGGGGCGGACTTTATAGCCAAAAACATTCAGTACTTC. The chain has TRBV5-1 and TRBJ2-4; possibly TRBD1 for D (6 bases). The CDR3 is 19 amino acids. The V end lost 0 bases, the J end lost 0 bases, and 19 bases lay between the germline ends. CDR1 is SGHRS and CDR2 is YFSETQ in the germline V gene.

As DNA, the CDR3 is TGTGCCAGCAGTTTACCAACAGGCTACGAGCAGTACTTC. Residues: CASSLPTGYEQYF. The V call is TRBV12-3 or TRBV12-4, the J call TRBJ2-7; D perhaps matches TRBD1 (5 bases). This CDR3 has 13 residues. Trimming cost V 2 bases and J 3 bases, with 8 bases left between them.

The chain is built from TRBV9 and TRBJ2-7; 7 bases are a match to TRBD2. Germline CDR1 is SGDLS and CDR2 is YYNGEE. The CDR3 runs 15 residues. Trimming removed 2 bases from V and 4 bases from J; junction bases left unmatched: 9. The CDR3 spells CASSVRGDYQYEQYF. DNA for the CDR3: TGTGCCAGCAGCGTCAGAGGGGACTACCAGTACGAGCAGTACTTC.

The gene calls are TRBV12-2 and TRBJ1-1; TRBD1, as called in the table, went unchecked against the DNA. TRBV12-2 is a pseudogene segment. CDR3 size: 14 residues. This CDR3 is CASRLGTGSPEAFF. CDR3 sequence (DNA): TGTGCAAGTCGCTTAGGGACAGGGTCCCCTGAAGCTTTCTTT.

V is TRBV7-2 and J is TRBJ2-7; no reliable D call. The CDR3 has 13 amino acids. Germline V gene lookup returns CDR1 SGHTA and CDR2 FQGNSA. The germline V and J ends were trimmed by 0 bases and 6 bases, with 9 bases remaining between them. The chain's CDR3 is CASSLASVAEQYF. The CDR3 DNA follows: TGTGCCAGCAGCTTAGCTTCAGTCGCCGAGCAGTACTTC.